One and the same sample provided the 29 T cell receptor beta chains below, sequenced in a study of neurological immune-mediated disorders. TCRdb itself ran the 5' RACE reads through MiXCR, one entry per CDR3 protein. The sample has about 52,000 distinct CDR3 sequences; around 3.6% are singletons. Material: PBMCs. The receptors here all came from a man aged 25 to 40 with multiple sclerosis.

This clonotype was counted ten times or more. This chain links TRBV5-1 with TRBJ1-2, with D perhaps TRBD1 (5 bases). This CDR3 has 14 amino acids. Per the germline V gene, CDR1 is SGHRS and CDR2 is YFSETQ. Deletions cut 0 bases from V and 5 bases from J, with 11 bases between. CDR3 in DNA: TGCGCCAGCAGCTTGGGGGGCAGCCAGTATGGCTACACCTTC. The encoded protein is CASSLGGSQYGYTF.

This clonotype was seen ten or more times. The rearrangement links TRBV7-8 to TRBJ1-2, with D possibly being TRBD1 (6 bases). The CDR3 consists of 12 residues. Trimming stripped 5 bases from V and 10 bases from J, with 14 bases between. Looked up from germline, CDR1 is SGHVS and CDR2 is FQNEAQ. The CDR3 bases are TGTGCCAGCAGCCCGTTGGACAGTGCCTACACCTTC. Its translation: CASSPLDSAYTF. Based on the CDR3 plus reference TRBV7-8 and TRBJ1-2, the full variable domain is GAGVSQSPRYKVAKRGQDVALRCDPISGHVSLFWYQQALGQGPEFLTYFQNEAQLDKSGLPSDRFFAERPEGSVSTLKIQRTQQEDSAVYLCASSPLDSAYTFGSGTRLTVV.

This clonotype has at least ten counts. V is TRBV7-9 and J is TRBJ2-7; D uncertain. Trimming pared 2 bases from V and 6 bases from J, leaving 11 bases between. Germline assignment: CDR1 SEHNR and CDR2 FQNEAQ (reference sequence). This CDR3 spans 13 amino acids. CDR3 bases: TGTGCCAGCAGCTTAAGCAGTTCGGGCGAGCAGTACTTC. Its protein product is CASSLSSSGEQYF.

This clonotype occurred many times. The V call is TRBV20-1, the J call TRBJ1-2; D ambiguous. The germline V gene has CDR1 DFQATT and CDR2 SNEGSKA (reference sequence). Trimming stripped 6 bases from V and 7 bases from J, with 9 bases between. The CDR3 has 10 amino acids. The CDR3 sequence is CSAEGFGYTF. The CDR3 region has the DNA TGCAGTGCGGAAGGGTTTGGCTACACCTTC.

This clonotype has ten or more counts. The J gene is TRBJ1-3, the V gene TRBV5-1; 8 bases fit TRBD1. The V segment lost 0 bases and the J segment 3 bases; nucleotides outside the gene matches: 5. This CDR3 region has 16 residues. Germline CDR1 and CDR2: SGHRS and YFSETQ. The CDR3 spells CASSLDQGAYGNTIYF. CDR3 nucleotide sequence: TGCGCCAGCAGCTTGGATCAGGGGGCATATGGAAACACCATATATTTT.

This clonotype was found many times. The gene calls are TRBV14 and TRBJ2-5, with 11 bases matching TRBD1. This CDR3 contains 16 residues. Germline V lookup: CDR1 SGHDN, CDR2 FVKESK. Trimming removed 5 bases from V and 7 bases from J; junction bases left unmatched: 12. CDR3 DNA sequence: TGTGCCAGCAGCGAAGGACAGGGGGCGATATATGGGACCCAGTACTTC. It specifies CASSEGQGAIYGTQYF. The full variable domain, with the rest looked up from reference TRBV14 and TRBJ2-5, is EAGVTQFPSHSVIEKGQTVTLRCDPISGHDNLYWYRRVMGKEIKFLLHFVKESKQDESGMPNNRFLAERTGGTYSTLKVQPAELEDSGVYFCASSEGQGAIYGTQYFGPGTRLLVL.

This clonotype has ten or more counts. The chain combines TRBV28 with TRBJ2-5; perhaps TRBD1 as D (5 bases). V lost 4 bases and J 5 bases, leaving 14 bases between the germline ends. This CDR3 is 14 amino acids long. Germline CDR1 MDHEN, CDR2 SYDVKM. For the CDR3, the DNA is TGTGCCAGCAGTTCCCCCCAGGGAAGGGAGACCCAGTACTTC. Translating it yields CASSSPQGRETQYF. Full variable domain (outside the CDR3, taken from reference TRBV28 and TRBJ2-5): DVKVTQSSRYLVKRTGEKVFLECVQDMDHENMFWYRQDPGLGLRLIYFSYDVKMKEKGDIPEGYSVSREKKERFSLILESASTNQTSMYLCASSSPQGRETQYFGPGTRLLVL.

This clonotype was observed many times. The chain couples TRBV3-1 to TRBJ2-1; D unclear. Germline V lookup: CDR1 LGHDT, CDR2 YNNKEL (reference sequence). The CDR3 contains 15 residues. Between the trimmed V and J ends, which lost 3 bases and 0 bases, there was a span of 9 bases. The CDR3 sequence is CASSHAHGSYNEQFF. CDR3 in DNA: TGTGCCAGCAGCCATGCCCATGGCTCCTACAATGAGCAGTTCTTC.

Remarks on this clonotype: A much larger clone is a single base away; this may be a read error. DNA for the CDR3: TGTGCCAGCAGCTCCGGGTCGGTTAGTAATGACAAACTGTTTTTT. Translation: CASSSGSVSNDKLFF. The J gene is TRBJ1-4, the V gene TRBV11-2; no clear D gene. The CDR3 is 15 residues long. The V gene's germline CDR1 is SGHAT and CDR2 FQNNGV. Together with reference TRBV11-2 and TRBJ1-4, the CDR3 gives the full variable domain: EAGVAQSPRYKIIEKRQSVAFWCNPISGHATLYWYQQILGQGPKLLIQFQNNGVVDDSQLPKDRFSAERLKGVDSTLKIQPAKLEDSAVYLCASSSGSVSNDKLFFGSGTQLSVL.

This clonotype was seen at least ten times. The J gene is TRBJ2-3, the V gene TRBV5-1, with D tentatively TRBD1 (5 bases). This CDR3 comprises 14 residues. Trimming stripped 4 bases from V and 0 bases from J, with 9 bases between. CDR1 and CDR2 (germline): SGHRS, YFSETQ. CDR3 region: CASSDSASTDTQYF. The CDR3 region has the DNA TGCGCCAGCAGCGACAGCGCTAGCACAGATACGCAGTATTTT.

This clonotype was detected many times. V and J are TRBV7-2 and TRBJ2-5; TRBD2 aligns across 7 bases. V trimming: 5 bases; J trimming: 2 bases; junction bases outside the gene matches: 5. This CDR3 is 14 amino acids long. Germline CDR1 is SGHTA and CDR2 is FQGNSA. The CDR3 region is CASSQAGQQETQYF. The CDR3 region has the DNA TGTGCCAGCAGCCAAGCGGGGCAGCAAGAGACCCAGTACTTC.

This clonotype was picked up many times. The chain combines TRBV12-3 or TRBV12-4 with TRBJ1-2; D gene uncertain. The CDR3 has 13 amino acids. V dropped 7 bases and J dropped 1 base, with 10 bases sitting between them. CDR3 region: CASTPGSNYGYTF. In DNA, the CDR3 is TGTGCCAGCACCCCGGGGAGTAACTATGGCTACACCTTC.

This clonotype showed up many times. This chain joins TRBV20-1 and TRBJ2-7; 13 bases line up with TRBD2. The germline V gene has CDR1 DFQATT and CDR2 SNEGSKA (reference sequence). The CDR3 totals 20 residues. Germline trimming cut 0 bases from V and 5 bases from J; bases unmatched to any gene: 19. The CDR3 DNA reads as TGCAGTGCTAGAGAAGGGACTAGCGGGACCCGAGGACGTGTTTGGGACGAGCAGTACTTC. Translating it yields CSAREGTSGTRGRVWDEQYF.

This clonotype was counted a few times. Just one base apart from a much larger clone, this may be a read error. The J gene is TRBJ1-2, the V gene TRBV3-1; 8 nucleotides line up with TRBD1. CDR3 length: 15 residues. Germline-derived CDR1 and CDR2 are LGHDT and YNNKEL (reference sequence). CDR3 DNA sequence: TGTGCCAGAAGCCAAGCCCTGACAGGGGCGAATGGCTACACCTTC. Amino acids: CARSQALTGANGYTF.

CDR3 amino acids: CASSLDRAPDTQYF. CDR3 in DNA: TGTGCCAGCTCACTGGACAGGGCCCCAGATACGCAGTATTTT. The V and J genes are TRBV18 and TRBJ2-3, with TRBD1 identical over 8 bases. The CDR3 loop spans 14 amino acids. Germline-derived CDR1 and CDR2 are KGHSH and LQKENI. With V trimmed by 4 bases and J by 4 bases, 4 bases remained unmatched.

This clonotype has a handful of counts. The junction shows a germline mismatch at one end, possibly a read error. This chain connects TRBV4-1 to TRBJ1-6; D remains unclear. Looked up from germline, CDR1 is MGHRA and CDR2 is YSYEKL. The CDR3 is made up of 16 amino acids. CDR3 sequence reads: CASSQDPRADNSPLNF. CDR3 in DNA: TGCGCCAGCAGCCAAGATCCAAGGGCGGATAATTCACCCCTCAACTTT.

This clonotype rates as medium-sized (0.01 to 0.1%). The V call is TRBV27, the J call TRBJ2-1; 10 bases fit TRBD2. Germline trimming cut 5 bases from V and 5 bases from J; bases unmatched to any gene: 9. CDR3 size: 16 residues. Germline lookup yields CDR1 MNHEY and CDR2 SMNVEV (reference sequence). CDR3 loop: CASSPQTSGWNNEQFF. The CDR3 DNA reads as TGTGCCAGCAGTCCCCAGACTAGCGGGTGGAACAATGAGCAGTTCTTC.

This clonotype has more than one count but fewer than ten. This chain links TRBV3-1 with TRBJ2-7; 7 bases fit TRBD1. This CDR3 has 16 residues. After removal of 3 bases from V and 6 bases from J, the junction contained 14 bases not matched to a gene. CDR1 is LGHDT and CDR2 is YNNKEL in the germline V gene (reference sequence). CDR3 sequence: CASSQNPGTAAGEQYF. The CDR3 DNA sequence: TGTGCCAGCAGCCAGAATCCCGGGACAGCCGCCGGCGAGCAGTACTTC.

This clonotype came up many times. The CDR3 sequence: CASSLGLLNIQYF. The CDR3 nucleotides read TGTGCCAGCAGCTTGGGACTACTAAACATTCAGTACTTC. The chain uses TRBV11-2 and TRBJ2-4, with 7 positions matching TRBD2. This CDR3 is 13 amino acids long. From germline, CDR1 is SGHAT and CDR2 FQNNGV. V lost 3 bases to trimming and J lost 6 bases; unmatched junction nucleotides: 2. The full variable domain, with the rest looked up from reference TRBV11-2 and TRBJ2-4, is EAGVAQSPRYKIIEKRQSVAFWCNPISGHATLYWYQQILGQGPKLLIQFQNNGVVDDSQLPKDRFSAERLKGVDSTLKIQPAKLEDSAVYLCASSLGLLNIQYFGAGTRLSVL.

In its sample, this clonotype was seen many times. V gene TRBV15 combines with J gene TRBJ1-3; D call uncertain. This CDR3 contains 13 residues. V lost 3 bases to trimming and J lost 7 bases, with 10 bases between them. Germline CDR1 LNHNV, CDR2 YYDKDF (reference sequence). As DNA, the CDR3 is TGTGCCACCAGCAGTGATCGGGGTAACACCATATATTTT. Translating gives CATSSDRGNTIYF. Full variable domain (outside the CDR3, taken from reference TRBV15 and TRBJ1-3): DAMVIQNPRYQVTQFGKPVTLSCSQTLNHNVMYWYQQKSSQAPKLLFHYYDKDFNNEADTPDNFQSRRPNTSFCFLDIRSPGLGDTAMYLCATSSDRGNTIYFGEGSWLTVV.

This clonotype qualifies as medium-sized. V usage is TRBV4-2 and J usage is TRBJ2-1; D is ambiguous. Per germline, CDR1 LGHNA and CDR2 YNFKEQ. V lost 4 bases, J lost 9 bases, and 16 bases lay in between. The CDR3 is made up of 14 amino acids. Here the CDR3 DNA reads TGTGCCAGCAGCCCTCGACTCCTTCCCTCTGAGCAGTTCTTC. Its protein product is CASSPRLLPSEQFF.

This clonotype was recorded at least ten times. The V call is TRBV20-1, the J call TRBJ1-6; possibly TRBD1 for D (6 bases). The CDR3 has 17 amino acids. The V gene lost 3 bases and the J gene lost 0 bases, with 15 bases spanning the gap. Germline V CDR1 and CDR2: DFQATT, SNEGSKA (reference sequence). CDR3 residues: CSARDPKQGSYNSPLHF. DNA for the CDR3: TGCAGTGCTAGGGACCCTAAACAGGGCTCCTATAATTCACCCCTCCACTTT.

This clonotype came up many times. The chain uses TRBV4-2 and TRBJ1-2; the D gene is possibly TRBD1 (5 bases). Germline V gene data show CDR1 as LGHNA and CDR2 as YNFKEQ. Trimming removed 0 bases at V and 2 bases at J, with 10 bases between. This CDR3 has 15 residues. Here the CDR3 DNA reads TGTGCCAGCAGCCAAGAAGGGGCGTTCAACTATGGCTACACCTTC. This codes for CASSQEGAFNYGYTF.

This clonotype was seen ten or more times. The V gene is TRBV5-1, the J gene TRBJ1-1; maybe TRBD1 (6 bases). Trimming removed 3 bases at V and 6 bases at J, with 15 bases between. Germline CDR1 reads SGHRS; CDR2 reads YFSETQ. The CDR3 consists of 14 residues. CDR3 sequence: CASSWDGGASEAFF. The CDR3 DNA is TGCGCCAGCAGCTGGGATGGGGGCGCCTCTGAAGCTTTCTTT.

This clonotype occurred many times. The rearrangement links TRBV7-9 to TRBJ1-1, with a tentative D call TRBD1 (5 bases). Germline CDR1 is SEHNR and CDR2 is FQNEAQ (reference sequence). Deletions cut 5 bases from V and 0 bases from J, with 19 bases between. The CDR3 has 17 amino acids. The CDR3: CASSEGRQLPMNTEAFF. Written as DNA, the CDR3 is TGTGCCAGCAGCGAGGGGAGACAGCTACCCATGAACACTGAAGCTTTCTTT.

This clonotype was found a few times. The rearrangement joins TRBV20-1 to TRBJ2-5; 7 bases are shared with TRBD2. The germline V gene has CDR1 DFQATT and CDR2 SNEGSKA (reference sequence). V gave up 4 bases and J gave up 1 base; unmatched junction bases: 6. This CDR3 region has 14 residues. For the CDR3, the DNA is TGCAGTGCTAAGAGCGGGGCACTCCAAGAGACCCAGTACTTC. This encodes CSAKSGALQETQYF.

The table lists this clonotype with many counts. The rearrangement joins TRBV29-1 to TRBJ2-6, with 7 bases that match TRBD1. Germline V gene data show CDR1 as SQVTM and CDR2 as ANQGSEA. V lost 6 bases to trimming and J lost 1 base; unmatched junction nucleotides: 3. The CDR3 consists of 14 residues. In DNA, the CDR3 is TGCAGCGTCGCGACAGGGTCTGGGGCCAACGTCCTGACTTTC. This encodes CSVATGSGANVLTF.

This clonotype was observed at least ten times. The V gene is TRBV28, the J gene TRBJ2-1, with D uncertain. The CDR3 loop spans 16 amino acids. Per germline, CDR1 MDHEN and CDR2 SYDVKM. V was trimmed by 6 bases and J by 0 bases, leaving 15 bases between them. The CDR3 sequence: CASRGDVSSSYNEQFF. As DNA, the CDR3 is TGTGCCAGCAGAGGCGATGTAAGTAGCTCCTACAATGAGCAGTTCTTC.

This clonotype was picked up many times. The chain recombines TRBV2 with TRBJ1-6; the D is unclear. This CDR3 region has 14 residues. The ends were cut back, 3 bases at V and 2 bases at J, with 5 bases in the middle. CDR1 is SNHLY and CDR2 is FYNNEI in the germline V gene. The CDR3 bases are TGTGCCAGCAGTGACGCAGCCTATAATTCACCCCTCCACTTT. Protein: CASSDAAYNSPLHF.